This T cell receptor beta chain is drawn from a study of monozygotic twins with inflammatory bowel disease. A word on this clonotype: Antigen unknown.

Study outcomes and limitations: Twins with IBD were found to have lower TCRbeta diversity (inverse Simpson) than healthy co-twins. For IBD patients, clonotypes shared with others were fewer than for healthy twins, especially with disease activity. Between concordant and discordant twins, repertoire similarity failed to differ, a result that limited power may explain.

Eight cDNA synthesis reactions were run for every sample. TCRdb re-called the 5' RACE reads; every CDR3 protein appears as one record, without DNA. The clone table shows about 160,000 distinct CDR3 sequences, with the ten largest holding under 3.5%. The CDR3 extends over 17 amino acids. Germline CDR1 reads SGHAT; CDR2 reads FQNNGV. This sequence joins TRBV11-2 and TRBJ2-1; TCRdb indicates TRBD1, and absent DNA this call remains unverified. The receptor was derived from a human donor with ulcerative colitis or Crohn's disease, or a healthy co-twin of an affected twin (not recorded which). What was sequenced was blood. CDR3 sequence: CASSLVGQGSSYNEQFF. Full variable domain (remainder filled in from reference TRBV11-2 and TRBJ2-1): EAGVAQSPRYKIIEKRQSVAFWCNPISGHATLYWYQQILGQGPKLLIQFQNNGVVDDSQLPKDRFSAERLKGVDSTLKIQPAKLEDSAVYLCASSLVGQGSSYNEQFFGPGTRLTVL.